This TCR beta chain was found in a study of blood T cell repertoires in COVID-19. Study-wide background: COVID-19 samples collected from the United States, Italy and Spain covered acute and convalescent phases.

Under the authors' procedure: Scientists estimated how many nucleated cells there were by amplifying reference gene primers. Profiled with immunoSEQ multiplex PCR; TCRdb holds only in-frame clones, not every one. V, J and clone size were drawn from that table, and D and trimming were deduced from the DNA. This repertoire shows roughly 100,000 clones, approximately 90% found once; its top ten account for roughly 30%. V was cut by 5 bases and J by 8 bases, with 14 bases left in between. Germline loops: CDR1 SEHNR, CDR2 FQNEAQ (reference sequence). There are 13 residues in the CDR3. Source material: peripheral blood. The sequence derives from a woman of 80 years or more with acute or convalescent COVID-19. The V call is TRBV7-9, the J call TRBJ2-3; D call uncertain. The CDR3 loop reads CASSGPFFLTQYF. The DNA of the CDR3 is TGTGCCAGCAGCGGCCCTTTCTTTCTTACGCAGTATTTT.